The clone carrying this TCR beta chain came up once. The data stem from a study of blood T cell repertoires in COVID-19. Assay: immunoSEQ multiplex PCR; the TCRdb copy retains only in-frame clones and omits some. The sample holds about 240,000 clones, approximately 86% seen once. The CDR3 has 12 residues. Germline trimming cut 6 bases from V and 2 bases from J; bases unmatched to any gene: 0. The sample taken for sequencing was peripheral blood. The TCR was taken from a man aged 55 to 69 who had recovered from COVID-19. This rearrangement joins TRBV12-3 or TRBV12-4 to TRBJ1-2, with TRBD1 matching over 7 bases. The CDR3 is CASRGQNYGYTF. Written as DNA, the CDR3 is TGTGCCAGCAGGGGACAGAACTATGGCTACACCTTC.